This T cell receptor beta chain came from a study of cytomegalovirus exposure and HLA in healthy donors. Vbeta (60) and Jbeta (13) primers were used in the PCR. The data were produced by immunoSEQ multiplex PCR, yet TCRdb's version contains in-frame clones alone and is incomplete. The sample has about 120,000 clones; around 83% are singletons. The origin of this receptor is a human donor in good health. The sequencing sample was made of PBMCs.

The CDR3 DNA sequence: TGTGCCAGCAGCTCTTCCGGGTGGCAGCCCCAGCATTTT. The encoded protein is CASSSSGWQPQHF. V gene TRBV7-2 combines with J gene TRBJ1-5; the D is unclear. This CDR3 has 13 residues. Per germline, CDR1 SGHTA and CDR2 FQGNSA. The V end was cut by 4 bases, the J end by 7 bases, with 11 bases between.